This TCR beta chain was sequenced for a study of blood T cell repertoires in COVID-19. The germline gives CDR1 SGHRS, CDR2 YFSETQ. The J segment lost 3 bases and the V segment lost 4 bases, leaving 3 bases of the junction unmatched. The CDR3 length is 14 residues. Profiled with immunoSEQ multiplex PCR; TCRdb holds only in-frame clones, not every one. The sample shows some 67,000 clones, 90% of them seen only once. V is TRBV5-1 and J is TRBJ2-5; 10 nucleotides match TRBD1. What was sequenced was peripheral blood. This clonotype was obtained from a woman aged 18-29 years with acute or convalescent COVID-19. The CDR3 nucleotides are TGCGCCAGCAGCCCAGGGACAGGGGAAGAGACCCAGTACTTC. It translates to CASSPGTGEETQYF. Looking up the rest from reference TRBV5-1 and TRBJ2-5 gives the full variable domain: KAGVTQTPRYLIKTRGQQVTLSCSPISGHRSVSWYQQTPGQGLQFLFEYFSETQRNKGNFPGRFSGRQFSNSRSEMNVSTLELGDSALYLCASSPGTGEETQYFGPGTRLLVL.